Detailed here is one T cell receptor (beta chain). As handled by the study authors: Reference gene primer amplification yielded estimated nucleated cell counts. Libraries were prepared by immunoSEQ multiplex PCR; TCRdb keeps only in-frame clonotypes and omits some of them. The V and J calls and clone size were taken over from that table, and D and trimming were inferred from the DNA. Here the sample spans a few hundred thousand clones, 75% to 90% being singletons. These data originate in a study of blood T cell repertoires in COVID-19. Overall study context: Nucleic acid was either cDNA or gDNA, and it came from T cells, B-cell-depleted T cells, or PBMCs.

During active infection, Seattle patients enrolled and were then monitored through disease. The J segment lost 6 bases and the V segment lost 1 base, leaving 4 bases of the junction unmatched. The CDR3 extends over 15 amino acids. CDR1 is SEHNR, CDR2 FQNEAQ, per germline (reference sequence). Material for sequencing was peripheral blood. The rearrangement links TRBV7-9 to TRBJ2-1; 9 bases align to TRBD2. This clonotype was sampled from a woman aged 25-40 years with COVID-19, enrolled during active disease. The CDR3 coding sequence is TGTGCCAGCAGCTTAGGACTAGCGGAAAGCAATGAGCAGTTCTTC. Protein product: CASSLGLAESNEQFF.